This record concerns one T cell receptor beta chain sequence. Ipilimumab CTLA-4 blockade and focal radiation were given to patients with chemo-refractory metastatic non-small-cell lung cancer. These data originate in a study of radiotherapy plus CTLA-4 blockade in lung cancer. Overall study: Of the patients, 15% to 20% showed objective responses and about 30% attained disease control.

Here immunoSEQ multiplex PCR was the method, and the copy in TCRdb shows in-frame clones only, minus some. The data hold roughly 44,000 clones, with roughly four fifths observed a single time. Germline CDR1 is SGHDT and CDR2 is YYEEEE. The CDR3 is 15 residues long. Trimming at V came to 3 bases and at J to 0 bases, leaving 3 bases not matched to a gene. The V gene is TRBV5-6, the J gene TRBJ1-5; 7 positions agree with TRBD1. This clonotype was sampled from a human donor with non-small cell lung cancer who had stable disease on radiotherapy plus ipilimumab. The material was peripheral blood, obtained from a patient treated with radiotherapy plus ipilimumab. The CDR3 sequence is CASSWGQTSNQPQHF. The CDR3 coding sequence is TGTGCCAGCAGCTGGGGACAGACTAGCAATCAGCCCCAGCATTTT. The full variable domain, its missing parts supplied by reference TRBV5-6 and TRBJ1-5, is DAGVTQSPTHLIKTRGQQVTLRCSPKSGHDTVSWYQQALGQGPQFIFQYYEEEERQRGNFPDRFSGHQFPNYSSELNVNALLLGDSALYLCASSWGQTSNQPQHFGDGTRLSIL.